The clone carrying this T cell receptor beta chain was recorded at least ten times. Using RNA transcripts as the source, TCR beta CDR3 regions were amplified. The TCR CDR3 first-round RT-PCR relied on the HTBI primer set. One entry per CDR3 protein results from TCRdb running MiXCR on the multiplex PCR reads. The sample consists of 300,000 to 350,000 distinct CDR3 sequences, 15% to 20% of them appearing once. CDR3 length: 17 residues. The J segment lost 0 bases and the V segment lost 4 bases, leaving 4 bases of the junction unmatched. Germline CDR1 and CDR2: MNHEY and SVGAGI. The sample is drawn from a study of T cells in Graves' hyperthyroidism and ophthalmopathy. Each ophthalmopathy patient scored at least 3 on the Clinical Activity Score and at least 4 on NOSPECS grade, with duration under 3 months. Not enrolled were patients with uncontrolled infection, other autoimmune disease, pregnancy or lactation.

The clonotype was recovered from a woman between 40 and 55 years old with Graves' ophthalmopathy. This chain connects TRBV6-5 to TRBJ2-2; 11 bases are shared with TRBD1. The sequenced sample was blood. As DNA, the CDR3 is TGTGCCAGCAGTTCCCGGACAGGGGGCACGAACACCGGGGAGCTGTTTTTT. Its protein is CASSSRTGGTNTGELFF.